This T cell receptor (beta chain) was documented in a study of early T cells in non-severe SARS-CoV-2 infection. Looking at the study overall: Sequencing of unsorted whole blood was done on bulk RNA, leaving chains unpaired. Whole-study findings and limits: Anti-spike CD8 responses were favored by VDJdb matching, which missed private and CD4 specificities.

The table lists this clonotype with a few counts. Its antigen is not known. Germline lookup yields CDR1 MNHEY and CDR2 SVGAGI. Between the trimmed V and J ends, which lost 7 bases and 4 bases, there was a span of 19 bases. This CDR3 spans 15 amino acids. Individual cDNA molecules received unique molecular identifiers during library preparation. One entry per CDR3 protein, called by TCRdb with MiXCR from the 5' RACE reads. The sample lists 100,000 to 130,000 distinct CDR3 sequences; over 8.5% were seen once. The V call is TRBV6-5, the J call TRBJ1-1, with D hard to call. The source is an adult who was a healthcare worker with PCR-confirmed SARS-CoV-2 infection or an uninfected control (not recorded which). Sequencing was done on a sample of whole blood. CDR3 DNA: TGTGCCAGCACGGCGTTGGGTGGGTACGGCACTGAAGCTTTCTTT. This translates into CASTALGGYGTEAFF.